This T cell receptor (beta chain) was sequenced for a study of post-analysis software for immune sequencing data. In the study overall: Secondary progressive, relapsing-remitting and progressive-relapsing multiple sclerosis were among the included disease courses.

Trimming removed 0 bases at V and 9 bases at J, with 15 bases between. This CDR3 region has 15 residues. Looked up from germline, CDR1 is LGHNA and CDR2 is YNFKEQ. Findings of the study overall: Compared with controls, patients showed significantly lower normalized Chao1 diversity. Strong co-clustering by F measure linked samples that shared a preparation batch. Patients had higher frequencies than controls of five TRBV segments, including TRBV5-6, TRBV5-1 and TRBV20-1.

Presence of unique molecular identifiers characterized the TCR beta cDNA libraries. With roughly 0.9 to 10 million T cells as the source, some 500,000 cDNA molecules resulted. TCRdb reanalysed the PCR reads using MiXCR and keeps one entry per CDR3 protein. Among about half a million distinct CDR3 sequences listed, under 55% were seen once. Note on this clonotype: Its antigen remains unidentified.

The rearrangement uses TRBV4-2 and TRBJ2-1; no reliable D call. Sequencing was carried out using blood. This clonotype originated in a girl aged 10 to 17 with multiple sclerosis. CDR3 coding DNA: TGTGCCAGCAGCCAAGATGAGACCCTAATGGTTGAGCAGTTCTTC. Encoded protein: CASSQDETLMVEQFF.